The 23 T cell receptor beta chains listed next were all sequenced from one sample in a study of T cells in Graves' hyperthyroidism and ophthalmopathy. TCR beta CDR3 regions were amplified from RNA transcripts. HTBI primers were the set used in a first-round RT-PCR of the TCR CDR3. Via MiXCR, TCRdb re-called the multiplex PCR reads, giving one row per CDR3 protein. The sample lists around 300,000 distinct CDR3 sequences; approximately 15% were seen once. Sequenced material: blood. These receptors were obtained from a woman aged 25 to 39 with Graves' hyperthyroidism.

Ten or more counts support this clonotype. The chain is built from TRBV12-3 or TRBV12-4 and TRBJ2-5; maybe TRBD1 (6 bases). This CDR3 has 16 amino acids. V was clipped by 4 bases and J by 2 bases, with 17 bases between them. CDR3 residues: CASSSQDSPPQETQYF. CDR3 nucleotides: TGTGCCAGCAGTTCCCAGGACAGTCCGCCACAAGAGACCCAGTACTTC.

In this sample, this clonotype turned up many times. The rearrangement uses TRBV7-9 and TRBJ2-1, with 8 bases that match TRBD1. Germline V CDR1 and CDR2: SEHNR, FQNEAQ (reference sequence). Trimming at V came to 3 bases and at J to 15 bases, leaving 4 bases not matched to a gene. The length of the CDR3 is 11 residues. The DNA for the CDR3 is TGTGCCAGCAGCTTGGGACAGGATGGGTTCTTC. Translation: CASSLGQDGFF.

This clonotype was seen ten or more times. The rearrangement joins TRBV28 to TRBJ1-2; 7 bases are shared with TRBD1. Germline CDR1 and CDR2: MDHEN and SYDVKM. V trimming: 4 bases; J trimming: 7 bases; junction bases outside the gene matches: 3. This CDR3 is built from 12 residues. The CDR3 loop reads CASSSWDSGYTF. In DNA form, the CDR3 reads TGTGCCAGCAGTTCATGGGACAGTGGCTACACCTTC.

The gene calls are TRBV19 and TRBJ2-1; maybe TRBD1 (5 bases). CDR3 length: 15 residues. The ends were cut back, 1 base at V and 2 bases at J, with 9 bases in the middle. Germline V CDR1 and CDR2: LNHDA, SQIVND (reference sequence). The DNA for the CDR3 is TGTGCCAGTAGTATAGGCGCAGGGCCCTACAATGAGCAGTTCTTC. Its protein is CASSIGAGPYNEQFF.

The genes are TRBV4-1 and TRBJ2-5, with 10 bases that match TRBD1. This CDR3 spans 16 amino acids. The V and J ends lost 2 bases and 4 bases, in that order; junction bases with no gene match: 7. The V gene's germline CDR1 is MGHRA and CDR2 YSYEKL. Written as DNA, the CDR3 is TGCGCCAGCAGCCAAAGCCTCGGACAGGGGGGAGAGACCCAGTACTTC. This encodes CASSQSLGQGGETQYF.

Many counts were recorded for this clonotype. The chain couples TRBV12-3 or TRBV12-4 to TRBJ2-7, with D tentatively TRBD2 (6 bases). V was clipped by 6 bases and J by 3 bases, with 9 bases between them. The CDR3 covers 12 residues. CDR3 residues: CASSWGGYEQYF. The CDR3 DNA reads TGTGCCAGCAGCTGGGGAGGCTACGAGCAGTACTTC.

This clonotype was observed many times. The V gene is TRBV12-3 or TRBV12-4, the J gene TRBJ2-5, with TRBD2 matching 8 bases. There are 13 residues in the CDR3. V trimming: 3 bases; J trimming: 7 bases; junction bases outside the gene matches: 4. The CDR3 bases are TGTGCCAGCAGTTTCGTACGGGGGGGGACCCAGTACTTC. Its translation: CASSFVRGGTQYF.

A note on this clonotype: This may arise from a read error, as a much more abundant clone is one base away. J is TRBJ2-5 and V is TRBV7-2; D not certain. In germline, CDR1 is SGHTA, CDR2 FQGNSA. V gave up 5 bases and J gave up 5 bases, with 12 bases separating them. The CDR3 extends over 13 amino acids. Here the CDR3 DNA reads TGTGCCAGCAGCCCAGACCCACCGGAGACCCAGTACTTC. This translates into CASSPDPPETQYF.

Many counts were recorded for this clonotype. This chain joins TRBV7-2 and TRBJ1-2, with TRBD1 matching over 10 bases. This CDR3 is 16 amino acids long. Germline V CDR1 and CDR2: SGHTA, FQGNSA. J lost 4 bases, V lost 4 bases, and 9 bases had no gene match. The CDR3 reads CASSYGTGVGSYGYTF. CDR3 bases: TGTGCCAGCAGCTACGGGACAGGGGTTGGCAGCTATGGCTACACCTTC.

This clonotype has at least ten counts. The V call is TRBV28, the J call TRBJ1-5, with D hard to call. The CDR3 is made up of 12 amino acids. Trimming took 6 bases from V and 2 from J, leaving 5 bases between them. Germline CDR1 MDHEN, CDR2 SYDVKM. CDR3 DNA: TGTGCCAGCAGGTTTGGCAATCAGCCCCAGCATTTT. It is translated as CASRFGNQPQHF.

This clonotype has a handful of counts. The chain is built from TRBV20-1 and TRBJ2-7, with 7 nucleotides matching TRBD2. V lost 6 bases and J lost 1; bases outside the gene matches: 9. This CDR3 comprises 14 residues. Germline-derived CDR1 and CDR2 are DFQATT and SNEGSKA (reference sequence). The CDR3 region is CSASAGARSYEQYF. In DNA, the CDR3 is TGCAGTGCGTCGGCGGGAGCTAGGTCCTACGAGCAGTACTTC.

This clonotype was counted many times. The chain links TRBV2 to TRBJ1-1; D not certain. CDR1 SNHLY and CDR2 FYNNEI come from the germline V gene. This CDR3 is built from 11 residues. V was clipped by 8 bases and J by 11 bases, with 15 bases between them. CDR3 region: CASSRVSKAFF. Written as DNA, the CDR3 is TGTGCCAGCTCGAGGGTTAGTAAGGCTTTCTTT.

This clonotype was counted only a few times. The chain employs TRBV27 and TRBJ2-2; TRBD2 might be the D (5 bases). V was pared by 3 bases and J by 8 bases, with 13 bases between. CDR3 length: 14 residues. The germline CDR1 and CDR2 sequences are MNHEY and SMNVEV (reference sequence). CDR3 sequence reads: CASSFTGNRGELFF. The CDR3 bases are TGTGCCAGCAGTTTTACCGGGAATCGTGGGGAGCTGTTTTTT.

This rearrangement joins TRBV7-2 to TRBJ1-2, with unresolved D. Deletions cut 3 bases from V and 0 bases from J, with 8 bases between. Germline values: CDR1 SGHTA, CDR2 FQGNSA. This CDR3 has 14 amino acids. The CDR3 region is CASSFDGTNYGYTF. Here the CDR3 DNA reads TGTGCCAGCAGCTTTGACGGGACTAACTATGGCTACACCTTC. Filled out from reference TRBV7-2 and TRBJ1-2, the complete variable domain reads GAGVSQSPSNKVTEKGKDVELRCDPISGHTALYWYRQSLGQGLEFLIYFQGNSAPDKSGLPSDRFSAERTGGSVSTLTIQRTQQEDSAVYLCASSFDGTNYGYTFGSGTRLTVV.

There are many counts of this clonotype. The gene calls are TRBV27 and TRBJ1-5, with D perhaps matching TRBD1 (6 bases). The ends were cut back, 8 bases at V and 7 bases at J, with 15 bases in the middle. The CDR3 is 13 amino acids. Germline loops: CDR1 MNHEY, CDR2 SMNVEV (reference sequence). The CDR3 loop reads CASGGQARQPQHF. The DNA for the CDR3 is TGTGCCAGCGGGGGGCAGGCACGGCAGCCCCAGCATTTT.

The CDR3 region has the DNA TGCGCCAGCAGGACAGGGGCGAGGGAGACCCAGTACTTC. It codes for CASRTGARETQYF. V gene TRBV5-1 combines with J gene TRBJ2-5; 8 nucleotides agree with TRBD1. The germline CDR1 and CDR2 sequences are SGHRS and YFSETQ. V was pared by 5 bases and J by 5 bases, with 5 bases of the junction left unmatched. This CDR3 contains 13 residues. The whole variable domain, filled in from reference TRBV5-1 and TRBJ2-5, reads KAGVTQTPRYLIKTRGQQVTLSCSPISGHRSVSWYQQTPGQGLQFLFEYFSETQRNKGNFPGRFSGRQFSNSRSEMNVSTLELGDSALYLCASRTGARETQYFGPGTRLLVL.

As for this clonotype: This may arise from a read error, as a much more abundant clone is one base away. The CDR3 reads CSVEDLLGTSGPTDTHNEQFF. As DNA, the CDR3 is TGCAGCGTTGAAGATCTACTGGGGACTAGCGGACCGACCGATACCCACAATGAGCAGTTCTTC. The V gene is TRBV29-1, the J gene TRBJ2-1; 11 bases agree with TRBD2. Germline lookup yields CDR1 SQVTM and CDR2 ANQGSEA. J gave up 5 bases and V 0 bases, and 21 bases lay outside the gene matches. The CDR3 length is 21 residues.

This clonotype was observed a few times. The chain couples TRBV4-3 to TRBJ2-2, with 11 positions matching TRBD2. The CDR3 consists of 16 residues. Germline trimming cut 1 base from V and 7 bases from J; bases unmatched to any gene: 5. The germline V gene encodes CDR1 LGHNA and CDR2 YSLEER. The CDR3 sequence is CASSQVLAGEGGELFF. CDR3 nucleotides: TGCGCCAGCAGCCAAGTACTAGCGGGAGAAGGCGGGGAGCTGTTTTTT.

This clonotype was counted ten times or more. CDR3 nucleotide sequence: TGCAGTGCCACCTGGGCGTCTAGCGGGAGCACCGGGGAGCTGTTTTTT. As protein: CSATWASSGSTGELFF. The J gene is TRBJ2-2, the V gene TRBV20-1; the match to TRBD2 covers 10 bases. The germline gives CDR1 DFQATT, CDR2 SNEGSKA (reference sequence). The CDR3 contains 16 residues. V lost 6 bases to trimming and J lost 4 bases; unmatched junction nucleotides: 11.

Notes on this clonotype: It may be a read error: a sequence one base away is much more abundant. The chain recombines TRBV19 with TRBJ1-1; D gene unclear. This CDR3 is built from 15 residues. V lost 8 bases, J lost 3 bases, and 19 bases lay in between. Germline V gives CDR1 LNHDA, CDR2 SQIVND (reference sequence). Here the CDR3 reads CASFPGPGEHTEAFF. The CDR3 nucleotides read TGTGCCAGTTTCCCCGGACCCGGAGAGCACACTGAAGCTTTCTTT.

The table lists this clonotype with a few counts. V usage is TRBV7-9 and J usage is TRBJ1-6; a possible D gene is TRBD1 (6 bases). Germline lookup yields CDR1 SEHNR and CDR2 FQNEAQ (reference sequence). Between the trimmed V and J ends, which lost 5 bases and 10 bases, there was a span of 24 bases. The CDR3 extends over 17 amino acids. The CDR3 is CASSLLGGTSGGSPLHF. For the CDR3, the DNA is TGTGCCAGCAGCCTACTGGGCGGGACATCGGGCGGGTCACCCCTCCACTTT.

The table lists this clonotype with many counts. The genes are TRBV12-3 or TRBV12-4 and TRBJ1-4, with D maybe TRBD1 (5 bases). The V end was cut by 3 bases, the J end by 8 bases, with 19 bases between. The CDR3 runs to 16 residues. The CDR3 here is CASSFGTGPKGEKLFF. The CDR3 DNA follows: TGTGCCAGCAGTTTCGGGACGGGACCCAAAGGGGAAAAACTGTTTTTT.

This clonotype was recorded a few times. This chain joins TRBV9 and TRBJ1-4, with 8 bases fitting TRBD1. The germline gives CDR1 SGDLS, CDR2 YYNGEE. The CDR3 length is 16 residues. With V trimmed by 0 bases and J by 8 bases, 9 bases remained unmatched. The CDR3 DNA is TGTGCCAGCAGCGTAGCGCCCAGACAGGGGAGGGAAAAACTGTTTTTT. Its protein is CASSVAPRQGREKLFF.